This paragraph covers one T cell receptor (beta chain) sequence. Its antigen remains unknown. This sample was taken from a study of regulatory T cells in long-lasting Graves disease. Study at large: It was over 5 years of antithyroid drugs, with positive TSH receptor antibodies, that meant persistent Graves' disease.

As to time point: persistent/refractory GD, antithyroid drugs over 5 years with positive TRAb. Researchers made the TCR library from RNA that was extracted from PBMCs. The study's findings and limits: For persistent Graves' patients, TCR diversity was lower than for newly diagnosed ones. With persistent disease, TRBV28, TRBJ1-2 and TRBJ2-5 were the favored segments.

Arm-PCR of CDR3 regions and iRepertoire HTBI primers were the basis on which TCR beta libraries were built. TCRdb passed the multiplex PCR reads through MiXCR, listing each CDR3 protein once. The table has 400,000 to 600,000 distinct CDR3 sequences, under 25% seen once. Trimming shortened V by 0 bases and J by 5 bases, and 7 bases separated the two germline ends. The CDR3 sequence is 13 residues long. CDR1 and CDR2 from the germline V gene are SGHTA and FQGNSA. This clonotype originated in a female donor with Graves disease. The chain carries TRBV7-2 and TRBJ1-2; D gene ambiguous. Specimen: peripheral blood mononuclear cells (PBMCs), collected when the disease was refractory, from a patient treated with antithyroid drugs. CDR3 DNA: TGTGCCAGCAGCTTAGCGTCAGAATATGGCTACACCTTC. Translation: CASSLASEYGYTF. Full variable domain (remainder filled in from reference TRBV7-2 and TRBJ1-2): GAGVSQSPSNKVTEKGKDVELRCDPISGHTALYWYRQSLGQGLEFLIYFQGNSAPDKSGLPSDRFSAERTGGSVSTLTIQRTQQEDSAVYLCASSLASEYGYTFGSGTRLTVV.